The next 15 T cell receptor beta chains were all read from a single sample in a study of T cell repertoires in cytomegalovirus infection. TCRdb re-analysed the reads in MiXCR, keeping a single row per CDR3 protein. Here the sample spans under 600,000 distinct CDR3 sequences, more than 15% being singletons. Sequenced material: CD8+ T cells from PBMCs. The source is a human donor in good health (CMV status not recorded). Some clones in this sample may be carry-over from other donors' samples.

V is TRBV10-3 and J is TRBJ1-1; a weak D match, TRBD1 (6 bases). CDR1 and CDR2 from the germline V gene are ENHRY and SYGVKD. The CDR3 is 13 amino acids. Deletions cut 8 bases from V and 3 bases from J, with 13 bases between. CDR3 region: CAIGGPDYTEAFF. As DNA, the CDR3 is TGTGCCATCGGGGGGCCAGACTACACTGAAGCTTTCTTT.

The chain has TRBV24-1 and TRBJ2-1; the match to TRBD2 covers 9 bases. Germline V gene data show CDR1 as KGHDR and CDR2 as SFDVKD. The CDR3 loop spans 16 amino acids. Trimming took 2 bases from V and 8 from J; bases not matched to a gene: 9. This CDR3 is CATSDWRREGEDEQFF. The CDR3 bases are TGTGCCACCAGTGATTGGAGGCGGGAGGGCGAGGATGAGCAGTTCTTC.

This clonotype was counted a few times. The chain carries TRBV10-3 and TRBJ1-2; D uncertain. The length of the CDR3 is 11 residues. The V end lost 4 bases, the J end lost 6 bases, and 6 bases lay between the germline ends. Germline CDR1 reads ENHRY; CDR2 reads SYGVKD. CDR3 sequence: CAISAPDGYTF. For the CDR3, the DNA is TGTGCCATCAGTGCCCCGGATGGCTACACCTTC.

There are a few counts of this clonotype. This chain joins TRBV20-1 and TRBJ2-7; 12 bases agree with TRBD2. V gave up 1 base and J gave up 3 bases; unmatched junction bases: 4. Per germline, CDR1 DFQATT and CDR2 SNEGSKA (reference sequence). CDR3 length equals 15 residues. The CDR3 nucleotides read TGCAGTGCTAGAGCAACTAGCGGGAGGTTCTACGAGCAGTACTTC. Translating it yields CSARATSGRFYEQYF.

A note on this clonotype: A much larger clone is a single base away; this may be a read error. This CDR3 fails to terminate in the conserved phenylalanine or tryptophan, so it likely reflects a read error. This chain connects TRBV11-2 to TRBJ2-7, with D tentatively TRBD2 (6 bases). Trimming left V 3 bases short and J 1 base short, with 16 bases between. The CDR3 loop spans 16 amino acids. In germline, CDR1 is SGHAT, CDR2 FQNNGV. The CDR3 nucleotides are TGTGCCAGCAGCTTGCTCCGGGGGAAATCATCCTACGAGCAGTACTTA. It codes for CASSLLRGKSSYEQYL.

CDR3 in DNA: TGTGCCAGCAGTTACATGGACGGGGTCTACGAGCAGTACTTC. Its protein is CASSYMDGVYEQYF. This chain links TRBV6-5 with TRBJ2-7; weak D call: TRBD2 (5 bases). There are 14 residues in the CDR3. Germline CDR1 and CDR2: MNHEY and SVGAGI. V lost 2 bases and J 3 bases, leaving 11 bases between the germline ends.

The gene calls are TRBV5-1 and TRBJ2-7; D perhaps matches TRBD1 (6 bases). Germline values: CDR1 SGHRS, CDR2 YFSETQ. Trimming removed 3 bases from V and 3 bases from J, with 16 bases in between. The CDR3 sequence is 15 residues long. CDR3 sequence (DNA): TGCGCCAGCAGCTCTACAGGGTCGCACCTCTACGAGCAGTACTTC. Its protein is CASSSTGSHLYEQYF.

This clonotype was detected a few times. The CDR3 is CASSEFGGSETQYF. The CDR3, as DNA: TGTGCCAGCAGTGAATTTGGGGGTTCGGAGACCCAGTACTTC. The chain combines TRBV25-1 with TRBJ2-5; D is tentatively TRBD1 or TRBD2 (5 bases each). Trimming shortened V by 1 base and J by 5 bases, and 11 bases separated the two germline ends. This CDR3 has 14 residues. CDR1 is MGHDK, CDR2 SYGVNS, per germline.

This clonotype was detected many times. The V and J genes are TRBV7-2 and TRBJ2-5; D not resolved. CDR1 is SGHTA, CDR2 FQGNSA, per germline. The CDR3 length is 17 residues. Between the trimmed V and J ends, which lost 1 base and 2 bases, there was a span of 17 bases. As DNA, the CDR3 is TGTGCCAGCAGCTTAGATGGGTATTTCACGGAGCAAGAGACCCAGTACTTC. As protein: CASSLDGYFTEQETQYF.

At least ten counts were recorded for this clonotype. J is TRBJ2-1 and V is TRBV14, with D possibly TRBD1 on 6 matching bases. Trimming stripped 0 bases from V and 7 bases from J, with 16 bases between. The CDR3 length is 16 residues. Germline CDR1 is SGHDN and CDR2 is FVKESK. The chain's CDR3 is CASSQEMAGARNEQFF. In nucleotides, the CDR3 is TGTGCCAGCAGCCAAGAAATGGCAGGGGCGAGGAATGAGCAGTTCTTC. Together with reference TRBV14 and TRBJ2-1, the CDR3 gives the full variable domain: EAGVTQFPSHSVIEKGQTVTLRCDPISGHDNLYWYRRVMGKEIKFLLHFVKESKQDESGMPNNRFLAERTGGTYSTLKVQPAELEDSGVYFCASSQEMAGARNEQFFGPGTRLTVL.

The CDR3 coding sequence is TGCAGCGTTGTGACCCAAAGCTCCTACGAGCAGTACTTC. Amino acid sequence: CSVVTQSSYEQYF. The J gene is TRBJ2-7, the V gene TRBV29-1, with D hard to call. This CDR3 has 13 amino acids. V was shortened by 4 bases and J by 0 bases, with 10 bases between the two germline ends. Germline loops: CDR1 SQVTM, CDR2 ANQGSEA.

The sample holds many counts of this clonotype. The rearrangement links TRBV12-3 or TRBV12-4 to TRBJ1-4; a possible D gene is TRBD1 (6 bases). The germline V and J ends were trimmed by 3 bases and 5 bases, with 13 bases remaining between them. CDR3 length equals 15 residues. The CDR3: CASSLGAEGNEKLFF. The CDR3 DNA reads TGTGCCAGCAGTTTGGGGGCCGAAGGCAATGAAAAACTGTTTTTT.

The chain joins TRBV9 to TRBJ2-1; 9 nucleotides agree with TRBD2. CDR3 length equals 17 residues. Germline values: CDR1 SGDLS, CDR2 YYNGEE. Trimming cost V 0 bases and J 10 bases; bases outside gene matches: 14. CDR3 sequence reads: CASSVGGSGGPTGEQFF. The CDR3 nucleotides read TGTGCCAGCAGCGTAGGAGGTAGCGGGGGTCCAACCGGCGAGCAGTTCTTC. The whole variable domain, remainder taken from reference TRBV9 and TRBJ2-1, is DSGVTQTPKHLITATGQRVTLRCSPRSGDLSVYWYQQSLDQGLQFLIQYYNGEERAKGNILERFSAQQFPDLHSELNLSSLELGDSALYFCASSVGGSGGPTGEQFFGPGTRLTVL.

This clonotype was seen more than once but under ten times. The V and J genes are TRBV28 and TRBJ1-3, with D unclear. The CDR3 sequence is 15 residues long. Looked up from germline, CDR1 is MDHEN and CDR2 is SYDVKM. With 10 bases removed from V and 0 bases from J, the gap between germline ends came to 16 bases. This chain's CDR3 is CATSFITISGNTIYF. In DNA, the CDR3 is TGTGCCACTTCATTTATAACCATCTCTGGAAACACCATATATTTT.

This clonotype turned up a few times. This rearrangement joins TRBV9 to TRBJ1-6, with a tentative D call TRBD1 (6 bases). The CDR3 sequence is 15 residues long. The V and J ends lost 3 bases and 2 bases respectively, with 9 bases between them. Germline lookup yields CDR1 SGDLS and CDR2 YYNGEE. The CDR3 loop reads CASSETGTYNSPLHF. CDR3 in DNA: TGTGCCAGCAGCGAGACAGGTACCTATAATTCACCCCTCCACTTT.